This T cell receptor beta chain was sequenced in a study of blood T cells in healthy people across ages. Findings and limits, study-wide: In these data, TCR beta diversity tracked strongly with naive T cell percentage. Researchers said unsorted PBMCs prevented a conclusive naive versus antigen-experienced comparison.

Alongside a J-beta primer mix, a sample-barcoded 5' primer served in a second PCR lasting about 7 to 11 cycles. TCRdb re-called the 5' RACE reads through MiXCR, storing one row per CDR3 protein. The sample holds over 750,000 distinct CDR3 sequences, roughly 25% seen once. With regard to this clonotype: Its antigen is as yet unknown. One junction end does not reproduce the germline sequence, and a read error may be involved.

This CDR3 has 12 amino acids. CDR1 and CDR2 from the germline V gene are MDHEN and SYDVKM. In addition, the sample was reused for a study of T cells of mothers and their children. That paper states: For related and unrelated pairs alike, thymic selection shapes TCR recombination output similarly.

The chain carries TRBV28 and TRBJ2-1, with D possibly being TRBD2 (5 bases). Sequenced: blood. The sequence derives from a boy younger than 18 in good health. The CDR3 DNA sequence: TGTGTCAGCAGTTTGAGGGAGAATGAGCAGTTCTTC. Residues: CVSSLRENEQFF.